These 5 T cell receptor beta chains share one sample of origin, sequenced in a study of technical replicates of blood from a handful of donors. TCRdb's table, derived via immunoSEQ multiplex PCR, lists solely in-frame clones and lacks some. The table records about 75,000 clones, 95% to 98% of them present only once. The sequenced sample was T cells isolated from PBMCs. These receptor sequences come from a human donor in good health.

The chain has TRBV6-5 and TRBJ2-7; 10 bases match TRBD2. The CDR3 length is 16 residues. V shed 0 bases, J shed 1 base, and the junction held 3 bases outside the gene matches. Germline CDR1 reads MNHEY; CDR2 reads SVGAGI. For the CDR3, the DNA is TGTGCCAGCAGTTACTCGACTAGCGGGCTATCCTACGAGCAGTACTTC. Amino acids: CASSYSTSGLSYEQYF.

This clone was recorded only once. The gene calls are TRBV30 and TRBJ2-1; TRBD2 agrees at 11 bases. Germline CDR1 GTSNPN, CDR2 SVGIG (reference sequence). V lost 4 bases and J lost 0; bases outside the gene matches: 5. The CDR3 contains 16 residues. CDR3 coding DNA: TGTGCCTGGAAACTAGCGGGGGCACGCTCCTACAATGAGCAGTTCTTC. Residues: CAWKLAGARSYNEQFF. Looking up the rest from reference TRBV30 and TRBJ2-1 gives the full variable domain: SQTIHQWPATLVQPVGSPLSLECTVEGTSNPNLYWYRQAAGRGLQLLFYSVGIGQISSEVPQNLSASRPQDRQFILSSKKLLLSDSGFYLCAWKLAGARSYNEQFFGPGTRLTVL.

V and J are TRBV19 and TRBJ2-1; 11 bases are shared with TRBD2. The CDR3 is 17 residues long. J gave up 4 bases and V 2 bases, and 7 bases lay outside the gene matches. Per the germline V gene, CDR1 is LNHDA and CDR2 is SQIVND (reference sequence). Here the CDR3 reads CASSILAGGPLYNEQFF. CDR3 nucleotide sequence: TGTGCCAGTAGTATACTAGCGGGGGGCCCCCTTTACAATGAGCAGTTCTTC.

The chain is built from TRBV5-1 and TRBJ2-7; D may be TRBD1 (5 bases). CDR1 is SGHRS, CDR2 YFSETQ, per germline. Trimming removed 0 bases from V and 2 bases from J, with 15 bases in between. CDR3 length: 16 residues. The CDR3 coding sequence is TGCGCCAGCAGCTTGGAATACCAGGGTGGAGCCTACGAGCAGTACTTC. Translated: CASSLEYQGGAYEQYF.

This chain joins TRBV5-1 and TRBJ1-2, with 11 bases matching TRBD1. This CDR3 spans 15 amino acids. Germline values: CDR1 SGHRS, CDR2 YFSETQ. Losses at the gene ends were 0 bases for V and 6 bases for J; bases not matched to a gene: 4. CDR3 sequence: CASSLGTGGQDGYTF. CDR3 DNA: TGCGCCAGCAGCTTGGGGACAGGGGGCCAGGATGGCTACACCTTC.